The clone carrying this T cell receptor beta chain was seen just once. No antigen is known for it. This record comes from a study of beta chain features in type 1 diabetes. Study-wide points: Reduced insertions and increased deletions marked VDJ junctions in type 1 diabetes patients.

A CD45RO/CCR7/CD25/CD127/CD95/CD27 panel sorted naive, central memory, regulatory and stem cell-like memory CD4+ cells. The investigators reverse transcribed all of the isolated RNA, so they sequenced expressed TCRB transcripts. Sequencing was performed with immunoSEQ multiplex PCR; in TCRdb, only in-frame clones are kept and a portion is missing. This table has 140,000 to 150,000 clones, approximately 52% appearing once. This CDR3 contains 14 residues. The germline CDR1 and CDR2 sequences are SNHLY and FYNNEI. V was pared by 3 bases and J by 3 bases, with 4 bases of the junction left unmatched. The sample taken for sequencing was Tregs from blood. This clonotype was obtained from a man between 18 and 35 years old in good health. The V gene is TRBV2, the J gene TRBJ2-7; TRBD2 agrees at 8 bases. CDR3 coding DNA: TGTGCCAGCAGTGATGCGGGACTAGTCTACGAGCAGTACTTC. It translates to CASSDAGLVYEQYF.